This paragraph reports one T cell receptor (beta chain). The data were taken from a study of blood T cell repertoires in COVID-19. Study-wide background: The analysed material was cDNA or gDNA that came from T cells, B-cell-depleted T cells, or PBMCs.

The CDR3 has 17 amino acids. V lost 0 bases, J lost 0 bases, and 13 bases lay in between. Per germline, CDR1 SGDLS and CDR2 YYNGEE. Repertoires were generated with immunoSEQ multiplex PCR, while TCRdb's copy carries only in-frame clones and drops some. Found here are some 200,000 clones, around nine tenths of them singletons; the top ten hold 0.88%. This clonotype originated in a woman aged 18-35 years who had recovered from COVID-19. Sequenced sample: peripheral blood. The rearrangement links TRBV9 to TRBJ1-3; D is unresolved. The CDR3 sequence is CASSVEGGIASGNTIYF. For the CDR3, the DNA is TGTGCCAGCAGCGTAGAGGGAGGGATTGCCTCTGGAAACACCATATATTTT.